Listed below are T cell receptor beta chains from one sample, sequenced in a study of beta chain features in type 1 diabetes. Repertoires were generated with immunoSEQ multiplex PCR, while TCRdb's copy carries only in-frame clones and drops some. Counted here are around 180,000 clones, around 8% occurring once; the ten biggest clones make up more than 0.75%. Sequencing used central memory CD4+ T cells from blood. The receptors derive from a woman aged 40 to 50 with type 1 diabetes. Each CDR3 is given with its conserved first and last residue. Each record gives: CDR3 protein, V gene, clone size, J gene. Size is omitted from some rows. Given values are once, few, many or a class for expanded clones.

CDR3: CASSLDSPTKNIQYF
V: TRBV7-9
size: few
J: TRBJ2-4

CDR3: CASVRQGGSSNNEQFF
V: TRBV27
size: few
J: TRBJ2-1

CDR3: CASSPRERGDTEAFF
V: TRBV4-3
size: few
J: TRBJ1-1

CDR3: CSARVGSGDTF
V: TRBV20-1
size: few
J: TRBJ1-2

CDR3: CASSLGGRRFF
V: TRBV28
size: few
J: TRBJ2-1

CDR3: CASSGPSGNTIYF
V: TRBV2
size: .
J: TRBJ1-3

CDR3: CASSRQPTNEKLFF
V: TRBV9
size: few
J: TRBJ1-4

CDR3: CASSLGTSGDFDTDTQYF
V: TRBV5-1
size: many
J: TRBJ2-3

CDR3: CASSLGTDPMYYTF
V: TRBV7-9
size: few
J: TRBJ1-2

CDR3: CASSLDRGADTEAFF
V: TRBV5-1
size: .
J: TRBJ1-1

CDR3: CASSFTGPGELFF
V: TRBV5-4
size: few
J: TRBJ2-2

CDR3: CASSLRRGGQPQHF
V: TRBV6-6
size: few
J: TRBJ1-5

CDR3: CASSLGQGSQPQHF
V: TRBV7-6
size: .
J: TRBJ1-5

CDR3: CASSESVAGGTDTQYF
V: TRBV25-1
size: .
J: TRBJ2-3

CDR3: CASSWRDRGLNEQFF
V: TRBV5-4
size: .
J: TRBJ2-1

CDR3: CASSPISGGSSPLHF
V: TRBV9
size: few
J: TRBJ1-6

CDR3: CASSPLAGPYEQYF
V: TRBV18
size: few
J: TRBJ2-7

CDR3: CASSPAGVYEQYF
V: TRBV5-6
size: .
J: TRBJ2-7

CDR3: CASSATSASNEQFF
V: TRBV27
size: many
J: TRBJ2-1

CDR3: CASSLMSGSGVNEQFF
V: TRBV7-3
size: .
J: TRBJ2-1

CDR3: CASSLYRGRDSPLHF
V: TRBV27
size: .
J: TRBJ1-6

CDR3: CASNPGQGARSTGELFF
V: TRBV2
size: .
J: TRBJ2-2

CDR3: CASILGGDVTEAFF
V: TRBV7-2
size: .
J: TRBJ1-1

CDR3: CASSLEGGGAYEQYF
V: TRBV7-9
size: .
J: TRBJ2-7

CDR3: CASSLALDTDTQYF
V: TRBV5-1
size: .
J: TRBJ2-3

CDR3: CASKRTGTNTEAFF
V: TRBV2
size: few
J: TRBJ1-1

CDR3: CASSLEAGAYNEQFF
V: TRBV5-6
size: few
J: TRBJ2-1

CDR3: CASSSPVGGEKLFF
V: TRBV7-9
size: few
J: TRBJ1-4

CDR3: CASSWGLQTSTDTQYF
V: TRBV11-2
size: .
J: TRBJ2-3

CDR3: CAISVVEDYEQYF
V: TRBV10-3
size: .
J: TRBJ2-7

CDR3: CASSIPPGETQYF
V: TRBV5-1
size: .
J: TRBJ2-5

CDR3: CASSQEAGDEKLFF
V: TRBV4-2
size: few
J: TRBJ1-4

CDR3: CASSPTGGGAYNEQFF
V: TRBV18
size: .
J: TRBJ2-1

CDR3: CASSSPRGGAETQYF
V: TRBV28
size: few
J: TRBJ2-5

CDR3: CASSMTVNTEAFF
V: TRBV5-1
size: few
J: TRBJ1-1

CDR3: CASSSTSGRRTAGELFF
V: TRBV7-6
size: .
J: TRBJ2-2

CDR3: CASSLVESSYNEQFF
V: TRBV5-4
size: .
J: TRBJ2-1

CDR3: CSGGGPGQGSGELFF
V: TRBV29-1
size: few
J: TRBJ2-2

CDR3: CAWSTTGGRNEKLFF
V: TRBV30
size: .
J: TRBJ1-4

CDR3: CASSPGQNYGYTF
V: TRBV6-6
size: .
J: TRBJ1-2

CDR3: CASSFGQGGLYGYTF
V: TRBV7-2
size: .
J: TRBJ1-2

CDR3: CASSPMGQGRETQYF
V: TRBV4-3
size: few
J: TRBJ2-5

CDR3: CASTLTGAQSSLSGYTF
V: TRBV7-9
size: .
J: TRBJ1-2

CDR3: CASSRPGRGQETQYF
V: TRBV28
size: .
J: TRBJ2-5

CDR3: CASSPTSAGGTNEQFF
V: TRBV7-2
size: .
J: TRBJ2-1

CDR3: CASSQHRGAYNSPLHF
V: TRBV4-1
size: few
J: TRBJ1-6

CDR3: CSVEGERLAGGRNEQFF
V: TRBV29-1
size: .
J: TRBJ2-1

CDR3: CASSQTANYGYTF
V: TRBV4-1
size: .
J: TRBJ1-2

CDR3: CASTHPTSNTGELFF
V: TRBV5-5
size: .
J: TRBJ2-2

CDR3: CAIGAGELFF
V: TRBV10-3
size: .
J: TRBJ2-2

CDR3: CASSREGTEAFF
V: TRBV5-4
size: few
J: TRBJ1-1

CDR3: CASSLMGRTTSYNEQFF
V: TRBV7-3
size: few
J: TRBJ2-1

CDR3: CASSLDSGGSTDTQYF
V: TRBV5-1
size: .
J: TRBJ2-3